The clone carrying this TCR beta chain was detected only a few times. Its antigen is unknown. The data were taken from a study of response to subunit inactivated influenza vaccine. Points from the study as a whole: Authors suggested seasonal influenza vaccinations each recruit few new T cells.

This CDR3 spans 14 amino acids. V lost 4 bases and J lost 1; bases outside the gene matches: 3. Per germline, CDR1 DFQATT and CDR2 SNEGSKA (reference sequence). TCRdb reanalysed the RT-PCR reads using MiXCR and keeps one entry per CDR3 protein. The sample includes 610,000 or so distinct CDR3 sequences, around 13% of them seen just once. This specimen consisted of PBMCs from blood, obtained 11 to 12 days after vaccination. This clonotype was sampled from a man between 50 and 59 years old who received an inactivated influenza vaccine. V and J are TRBV20-1 and TRBJ2-3, with TRBD1 identical over 9 bases. Here the CDR3 DNA reads TGCAGTGCTACAACAGGGGGCGGCACAGATACGCAGTATTTT. Residues: CSATTGGGTDTQYF.